Detailed here is one TCR beta chain. Its antigen is not yet known. No quality values exist for individual bases; no much larger clone is one base distant. The sample originates from a study of identical twins (dated by TCRdb to 2016 to 2017). As for the study more broadly: TCR alpha and beta repertoires from monozygotic twins, unrelated adults of various ages and cord blood were deep-sequenced to test whether fetal clonotypes persist. To rule out contamination, the twin experiments were replicated at different times with different library preparation protocols.

Results and caveats for the whole study, not just this receptor: Fewer insertions were carried by abundant cord blood beta clonotypes; a weaker similar trend was observed in young adult naive repertoires, while no such trend was observed in memory repertoires. Recombination models systematically underestimated out-of-frame TCR alpha sharing in monozygotic twins but agreed with sharing between unrelated individuals. Because the same donors could not be followed over many years, the conclusions depended on cross-sectional statistical analysis. Invariant T cells such as MAIT and iNKT could partly confound zero-insertion analyses, although diverse VJ usage argued against such confounding for most clonotypes. In beta out-of-frame sequences, excess twin sharing was weaker, because having fewer shared sequences lowered the signal-to-noise ratio. Compared with coincidental sharing between unrelated individuals, an excess of low generation-probability sequences was observed among out-of-frame TCR alpha sequences shared between twins.

Only healthy Caucasian donors were included. Three pairs of female monozygotic twins, all aged roughly 18 to 29 years, were included in the twin cohort. Positive isolation kits from Invitrogen were used to isolate the CD4+ and CD8+ T cell populations. The receptor library was made with 5' RACE. The sample was run on an Illumina HiSeq 2000. A universal primer binding site was introduced by template switching, and a unique molecular identifier was present in the final cDNA, enabling accurate counting of TCR cDNA molecules. First-strand cDNA for TCR alpha and beta chains was synthesized from specific primers in the conserved constant-segment region. To control for contamination, every cDNA library was double barcoded, receiving both a SMART-Mk sample barcode and Illumina barcodes. TruSeq adapter sequences along with Illumina sample barcodes were introduced in two successive PCR steps. The Illumina HiSeq platform was used with custom primers to sequence TCR alpha and beta cDNA libraries. The paper's data handling went like this. MiGEC was used to process raw reads and extract unique molecular identifiers, and MiXCR was used to find CDR3 positions. Recombination models were inferred per individual with the repgenHMM and IGoR tools using an EM algorithm. The analysis of shared clonotypes was done with the tcR package in R, with sharing normalized by the product of cloneset sizes. Out-of-frame nonproductive sequences were analyzed to study raw recombination free of thymic and clonal selection effects. In-frame beta chains were kept once TCRdb had trimmed the public reads at Q25 with fastp and called clones with MiXCR. Every entry covers one CDR3 protein and lists the most common genes and DNA from its rows. The V and J calls and clone size are TCRdb's, not the authors'. The sample data list fewer than 500,000 distinct CDR3 sequences, and more than 20% of these were observed just once. The ten largest clones add up to approximately 2.9% of the sample.

The sample was also reused in another study, on T cells expressing NK-cell markers. As that second paper reports: Three sorted T-cell subsets (CD3+CD56+NKG2C+, CD3+CD56+NKG2C- and CD3+CD56-NKG2C+) from about 8 donors had their TCR beta-chain repertoires profiled. Among the eight sequenced donors, only one was HCMV-seronegative, while the other seven were HCMV-seropositive. To restrict sorting to alphabetaTCR-expressing T cells, an anti-gammadeltaTCR antibody was added in several experiments. In six donors, the dominant CD3+CD56+NKG2C+ clonotypes were among the top 10 CD8+ clonotypes and accounted for about 1.0-7.0% of CD8+ T cells. Those dominant clonotypes were again the most abundant among CD3+CD56-NKG2C+ cells in several donors, at roughly 25-65%. It remained unclear whether the expanded NKG2C-expressing T cell clones were specific for HCMV antigens. The eight sequenced donors were randomly selected healthy volunteers, three men and five women. To determine HCMV serostatus, a commercial ELISA kit was used to detect HCMV-specific IgG in serum. Reads were demultiplexed and grouped by UMI with MIGEC, and clonotypes were assembled and quantified with MiTCR. Only TCR cDNA sequences supported by at least two reads were kept to exclude erroneous sequences. The tcR package was used for downstream repertoire analysis, and clonotypes were matched across fractions by CDR3 nucleotide sequence plus V segment. Antigen specificity was annotated against VDJdb with VDJmatch, allowing one amino acid substitution in CDR3.

Sequenced sample: CD4+ T cells sorted from blood. The source is a woman in her late teens or twenties in good health.

CDR3 region: CASSYSTSLQVYEQYF. The nucleotides read TGTGCCAGCAGTTACTCGACCTCGCTACAGGTCTACGAGCAGTACTTC. The chain is made from TRBV6-2 or TRBV6-3 and TRBJ2-7; TRBD1 is a possible D gene, resting on 5 matching bases. The CDR1 and CDR2 encoded by the germline V gene are MNHEY and SVGEGT. From its cysteine to its phenylalanine, the CDR3 spans 16 amino acids. The entry retains the CDR3 DNA only, 48 bases that are in frame from base 1. The trim is 0 bases for V and 3 bases for J, with a gap of 15 bases between the germline ends.